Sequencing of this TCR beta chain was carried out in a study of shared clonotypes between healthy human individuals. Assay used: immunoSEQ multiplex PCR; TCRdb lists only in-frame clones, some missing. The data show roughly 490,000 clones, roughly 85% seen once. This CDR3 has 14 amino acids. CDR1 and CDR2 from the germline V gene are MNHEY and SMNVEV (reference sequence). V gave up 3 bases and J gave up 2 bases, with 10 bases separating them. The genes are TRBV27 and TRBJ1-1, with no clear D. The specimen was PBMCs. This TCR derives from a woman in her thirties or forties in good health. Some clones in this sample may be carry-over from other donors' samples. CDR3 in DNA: TGTGCCAGCAGTTTTCGGCAGACTAACACTGAAGCTTTCTTT. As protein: CASSFRQTNTEAFF.